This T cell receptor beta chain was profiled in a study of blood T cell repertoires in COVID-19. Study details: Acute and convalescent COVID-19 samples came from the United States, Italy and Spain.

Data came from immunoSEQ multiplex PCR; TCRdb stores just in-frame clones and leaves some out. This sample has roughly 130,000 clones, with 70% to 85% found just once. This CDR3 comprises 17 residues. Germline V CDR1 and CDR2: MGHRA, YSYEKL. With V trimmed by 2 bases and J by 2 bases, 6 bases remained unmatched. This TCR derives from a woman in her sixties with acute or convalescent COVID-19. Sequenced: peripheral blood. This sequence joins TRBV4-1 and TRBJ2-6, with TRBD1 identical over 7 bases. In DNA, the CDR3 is TGCGCCAGCAGCCAAAGACAGGGAACGGCTGGGGCCAACGTCCTGACTTTC. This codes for CASSQRQGTAGANVLTF.